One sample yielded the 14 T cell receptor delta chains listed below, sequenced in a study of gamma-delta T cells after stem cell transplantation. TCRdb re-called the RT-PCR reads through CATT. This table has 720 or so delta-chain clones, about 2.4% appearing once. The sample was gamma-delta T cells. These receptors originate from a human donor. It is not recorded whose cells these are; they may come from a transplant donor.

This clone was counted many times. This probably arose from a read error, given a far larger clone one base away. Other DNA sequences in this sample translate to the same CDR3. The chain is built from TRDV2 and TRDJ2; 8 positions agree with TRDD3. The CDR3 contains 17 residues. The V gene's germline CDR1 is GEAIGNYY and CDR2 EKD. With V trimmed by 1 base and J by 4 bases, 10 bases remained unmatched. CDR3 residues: CACDTVRTGGETAQLFF. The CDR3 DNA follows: TGTGCCTGTGACACTGTGAGGACTGGGGGTGAGACAGCACAACTCTTCTTT.

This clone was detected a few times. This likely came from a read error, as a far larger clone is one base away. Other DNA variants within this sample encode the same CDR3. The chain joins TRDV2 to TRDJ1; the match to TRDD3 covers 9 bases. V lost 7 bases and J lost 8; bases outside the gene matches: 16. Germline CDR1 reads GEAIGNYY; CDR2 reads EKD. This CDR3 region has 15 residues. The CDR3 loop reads CACERLGDRDDKLIF. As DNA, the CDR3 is TGTGCCTGCGAGAGGTTGGGGGATAGGGACGACAAACTCATCTTT.

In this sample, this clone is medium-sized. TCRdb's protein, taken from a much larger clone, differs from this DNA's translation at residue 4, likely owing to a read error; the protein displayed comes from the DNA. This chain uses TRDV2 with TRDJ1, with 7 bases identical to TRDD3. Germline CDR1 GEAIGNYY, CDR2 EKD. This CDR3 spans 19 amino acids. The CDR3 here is CACGTGALGYSIQLDKLIF. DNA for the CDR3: TGTGCCTGTGGCACCGGAGCCCTGGGATACTCTATTCAACTCGATAAACTCATCTTT.

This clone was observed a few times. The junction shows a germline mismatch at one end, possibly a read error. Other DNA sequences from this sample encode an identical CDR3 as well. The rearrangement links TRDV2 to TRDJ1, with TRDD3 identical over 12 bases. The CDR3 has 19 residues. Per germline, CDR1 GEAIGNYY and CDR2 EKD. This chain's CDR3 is CACDGPLGDTRKHTDKLIF. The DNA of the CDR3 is TGCGCCTGCGACGGCCCCCTGGGGGATACGCGAAAACACACCGATAAACTCATCTTT.

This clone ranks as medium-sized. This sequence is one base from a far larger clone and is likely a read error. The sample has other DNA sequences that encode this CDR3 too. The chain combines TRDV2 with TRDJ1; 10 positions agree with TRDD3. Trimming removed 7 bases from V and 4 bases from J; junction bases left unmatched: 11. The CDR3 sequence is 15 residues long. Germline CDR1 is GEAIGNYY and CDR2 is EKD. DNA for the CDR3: TGTGCCTGCGAGAGGCTGGGGGATAGGGACGATAAACTCATCTTT. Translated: CACERLGDRDDKLIF.

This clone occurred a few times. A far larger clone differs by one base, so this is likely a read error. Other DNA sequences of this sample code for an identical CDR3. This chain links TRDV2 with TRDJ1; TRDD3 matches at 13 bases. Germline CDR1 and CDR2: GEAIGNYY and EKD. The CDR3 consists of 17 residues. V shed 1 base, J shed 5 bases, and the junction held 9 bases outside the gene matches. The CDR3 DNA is TGTGCCTGTGACACGCTACTGGGGGATACGCGTTCTGATAAACTCATCTTT. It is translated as CACDTLLGDTRSDKLIF.

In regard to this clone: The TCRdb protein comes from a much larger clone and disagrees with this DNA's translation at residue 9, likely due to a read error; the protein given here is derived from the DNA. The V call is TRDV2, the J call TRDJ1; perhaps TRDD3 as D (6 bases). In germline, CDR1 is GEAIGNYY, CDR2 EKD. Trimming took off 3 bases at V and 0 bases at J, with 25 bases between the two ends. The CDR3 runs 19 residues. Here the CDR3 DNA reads TGTGCCTGTGACGGCCCCCTGGGGAATACGCGAAAACACACCGATAAACTCATCTTT. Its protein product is CACDGPLGNTRKHTDKLIF.

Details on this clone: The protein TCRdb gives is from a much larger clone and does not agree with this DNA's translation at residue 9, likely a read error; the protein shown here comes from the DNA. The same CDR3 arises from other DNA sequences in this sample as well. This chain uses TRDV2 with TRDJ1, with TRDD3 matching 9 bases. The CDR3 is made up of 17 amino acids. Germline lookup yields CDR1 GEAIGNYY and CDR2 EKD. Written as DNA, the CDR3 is TGCGCCTGTGACACTCTGGGGGATCCCTTGATCACCGATAAACTCATCTTT. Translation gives CACDTLGDPLITDKLIF.

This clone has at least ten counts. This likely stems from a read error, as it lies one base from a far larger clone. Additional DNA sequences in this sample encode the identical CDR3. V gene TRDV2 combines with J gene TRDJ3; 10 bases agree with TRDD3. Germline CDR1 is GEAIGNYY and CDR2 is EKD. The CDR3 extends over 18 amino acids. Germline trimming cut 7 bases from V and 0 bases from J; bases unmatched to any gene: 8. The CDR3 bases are TGTGCCTGCGACCCTACTGGGGGATCCTCCTGGGACACCCGACAGATGTTTTTC. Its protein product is CACDPTGGSSWDTRQMFF.

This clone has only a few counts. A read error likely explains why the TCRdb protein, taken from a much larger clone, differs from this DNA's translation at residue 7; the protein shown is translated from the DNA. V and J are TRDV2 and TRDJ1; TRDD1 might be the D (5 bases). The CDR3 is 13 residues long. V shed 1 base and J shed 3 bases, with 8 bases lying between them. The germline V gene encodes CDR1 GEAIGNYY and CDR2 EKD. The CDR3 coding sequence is TGTGCCTGTGACACAATAGAGGCCGATAAACTCATCTTT. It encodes CACDTIEADKLIF.

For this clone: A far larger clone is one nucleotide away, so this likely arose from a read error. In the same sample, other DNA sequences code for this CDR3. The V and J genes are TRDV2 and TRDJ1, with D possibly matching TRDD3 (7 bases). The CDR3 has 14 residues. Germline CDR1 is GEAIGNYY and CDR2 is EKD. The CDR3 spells CACDFLGDTDKLIF. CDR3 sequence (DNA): TGTGCTTGTGACTTCCTGGGGGACACCGATAAACTCATCTTT.

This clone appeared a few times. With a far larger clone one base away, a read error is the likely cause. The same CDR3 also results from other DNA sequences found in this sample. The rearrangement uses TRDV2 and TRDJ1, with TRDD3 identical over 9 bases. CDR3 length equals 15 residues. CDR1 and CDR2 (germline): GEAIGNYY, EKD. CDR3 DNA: TGTGCATGCGAGAGGTTGGGGGATAGGGACGATAAACTCATCTTT. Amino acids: CACERLGDRDDKLIF.

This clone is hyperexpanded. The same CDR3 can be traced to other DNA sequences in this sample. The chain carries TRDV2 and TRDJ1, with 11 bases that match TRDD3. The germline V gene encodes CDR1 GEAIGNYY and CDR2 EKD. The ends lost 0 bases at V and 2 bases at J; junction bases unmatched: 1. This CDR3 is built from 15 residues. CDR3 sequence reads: CACDTLGDTTDKLIF. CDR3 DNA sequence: TGTGCCTGTGACACCCTGGGGGATACAACCGATAAACTCATCTTT.

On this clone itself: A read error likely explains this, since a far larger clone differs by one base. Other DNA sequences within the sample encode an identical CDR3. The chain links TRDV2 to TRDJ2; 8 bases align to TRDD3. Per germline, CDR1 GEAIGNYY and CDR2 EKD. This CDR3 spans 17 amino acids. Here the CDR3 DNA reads TGTGCCTGTGACACCGTGAGGACTGGGGGTGAGACAGCTCAACTCTTCTTT. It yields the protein CACDTVRTGGETAQLFF.